What follows describes a single TCR beta chain. Its antigen is currently unknown. 60 Vbeta and 13 Jbeta primers were used in PCR. Clones were read by immunoSEQ multiplex PCR, and TCRdb kept only the in-frame ones, dropping some. The sample has 100,000 to 150,000 clones, and its top ten clones hold around 3.9%. This specimen belongs to a study of cytomegalovirus exposure and HLA in healthy donors. Study conclusions and caveats: The authors listed 180 or so TCR beta chains as cytomegalovirus-associated.

The germline gives CDR1 SEHNR, CDR2 FQNEAQ (reference sequence). The CDR3 covers 15 residues. The ends were cut back, 1 base at V and 1 base at J, with 8 bases in the middle. The source of this sequence is a man aged 18 to 30 in good health and CMV-seronegative. The material sequenced was PBMCs. The chain carries TRBV7-9 and TRBJ2-4; D uncertain. The CDR3 is CASSLGQWAKNIQYF. The DNA of the CDR3 is TGTGCCAGCAGCTTAGGCCAGTGGGCCAAAAACATTCAGTACTTC.